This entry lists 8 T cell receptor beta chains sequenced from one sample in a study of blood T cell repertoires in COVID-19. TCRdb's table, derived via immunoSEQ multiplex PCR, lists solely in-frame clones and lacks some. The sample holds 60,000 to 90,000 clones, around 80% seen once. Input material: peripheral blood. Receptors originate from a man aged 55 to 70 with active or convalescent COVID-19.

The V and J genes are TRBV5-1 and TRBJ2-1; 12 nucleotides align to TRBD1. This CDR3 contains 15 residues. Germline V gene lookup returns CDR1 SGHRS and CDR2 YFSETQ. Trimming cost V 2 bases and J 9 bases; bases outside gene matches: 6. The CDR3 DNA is TGCGCCAGCAGCTTAGGGACAGGGGGCTTGGGTGAGCAGTTCTTC. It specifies CASSLGTGGLGEQFF.

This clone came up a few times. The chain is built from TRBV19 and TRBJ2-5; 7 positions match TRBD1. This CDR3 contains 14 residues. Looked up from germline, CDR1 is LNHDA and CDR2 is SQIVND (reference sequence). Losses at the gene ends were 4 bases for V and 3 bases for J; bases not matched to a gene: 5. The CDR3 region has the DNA TGTGCCAGTAGTACAACCGGGACAGAAGAGACCCAGTACTTC. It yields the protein CASSTTGTEETQYF.

CDR3 protein: CASSPGTANYGYTF. DNA of the CDR3: TGTGCCAGCTCACCCGGGACAGCGAACTATGGCTACACCTTC. V usage is TRBV18 and J usage is TRBJ1-2, with TRBD1 matching 7 bases. The CDR3 totals 14 residues. The germline gives CDR1 KGHSH, CDR2 LQKENI. With 3 bases clipped from V and 2 bases from J, the junction kept 3 bases outside the gene matches.

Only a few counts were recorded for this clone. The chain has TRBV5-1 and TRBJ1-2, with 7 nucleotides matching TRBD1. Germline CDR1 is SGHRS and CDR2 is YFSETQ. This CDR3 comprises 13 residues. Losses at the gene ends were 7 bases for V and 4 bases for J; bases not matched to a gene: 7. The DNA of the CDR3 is TGCGCCAGCTTAGGTACAGGGGCCTATGGCTACACCTTC. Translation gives CASLGTGAYGYTF.

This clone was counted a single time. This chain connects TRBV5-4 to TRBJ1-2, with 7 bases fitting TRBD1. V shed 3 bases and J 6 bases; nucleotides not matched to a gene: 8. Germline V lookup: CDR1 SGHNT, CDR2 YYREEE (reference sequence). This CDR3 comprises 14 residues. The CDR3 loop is CASSWGTGADGYTF. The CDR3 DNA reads TGTGCCAGCAGCTGGGGTACAGGGGCTGATGGCTACACCTTC. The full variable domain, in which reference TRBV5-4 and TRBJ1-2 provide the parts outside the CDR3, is ETGVTQSPTHLIKTRGQQVTLRCSSQSGHNTVSWYQQALGQGPQFIFQYYREEENGRGNFPPRFSGLQFPNYSSELNVNALELDDSALYLCASSWGTGADGYTFGSGTRLTVV.

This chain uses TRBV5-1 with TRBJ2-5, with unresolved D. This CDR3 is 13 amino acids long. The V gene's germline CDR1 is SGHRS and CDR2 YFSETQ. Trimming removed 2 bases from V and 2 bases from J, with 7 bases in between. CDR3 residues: CASSLIEQETQYF. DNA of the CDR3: TGCGCCAGCAGCTTAATCGAGCAAGAGACCCAGTACTTC. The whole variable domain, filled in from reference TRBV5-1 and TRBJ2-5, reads KAGVTQTPRYLIKTRGQQVTLSCSPISGHRSVSWYQQTPGQGLQFLFEYFSETQRNKGNFPGRFSGRQFSNSRSEMNVSTLELGDSALYLCASSLIEQETQYFGPGTRLLVL.

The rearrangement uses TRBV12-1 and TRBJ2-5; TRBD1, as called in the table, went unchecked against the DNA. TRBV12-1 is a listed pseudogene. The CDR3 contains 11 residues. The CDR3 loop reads CASSCHRGGYF. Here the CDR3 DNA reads TGTGCCAGCAGCTGCCACAGGGGTGGGTACTTC.

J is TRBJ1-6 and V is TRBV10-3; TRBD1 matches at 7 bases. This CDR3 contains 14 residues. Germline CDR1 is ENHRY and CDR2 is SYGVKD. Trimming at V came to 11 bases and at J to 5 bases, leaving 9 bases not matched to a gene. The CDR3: CAARTGANNSPLHF. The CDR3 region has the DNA TGTGCCGCCCGGACAGGAGCTAATAATTCACCCCTCCACTTT.